The 9 T cell receptor beta chains in this list originate from one sample, sequenced in a study of blood T cell repertoires in COVID-19. Here immunoSEQ multiplex PCR was the method, and the copy in TCRdb shows in-frame clones only, minus some. This table has about 60,000 clones, 75% to 85% appearing once. Sequenced: peripheral blood. The receptor set was obtained from a human donor in a cohort sampled during active COVID-19.

This clone was found a few times. The chain uses TRBV5-6 and TRBJ1-2; 8 positions match TRBD1. Germline V CDR1 and CDR2: SGHDT, YYEEEE. V lost 3 bases and J lost 0; bases outside the gene matches: 13. The CDR3 contains 18 residues. The CDR3 sequence is CASSWGWRTGGTNYGYTF. The CDR3 nucleotides read TGTGCCAGCAGCTGGGGCTGGCGTACAGGGGGAACTAACTATGGCTACACCTTC.

This chain uses TRBV10-3 with TRBJ2-7; 9 bases map to TRBD1. V gave up 4 bases and J gave up 4 bases; unmatched junction bases: 14. The germline V gene encodes CDR1 ENHRY and CDR2 SYGVKD. The CDR3 consists of 17 residues. The CDR3 here is CAISGRNGQGKVYEQYF. CDR3 nucleotides: TGTGCCATCAGTGGTCGGAACGGACAGGGGAAAGTATACGAGCAGTACTTC.

V is TRBV12-5 and J is TRBJ1-2, with D maybe TRBD1 (6 bases). The CDR3 consists of 16 residues. In germline, CDR1 is LGHNT, CDR2 FRNRAP. Trimming took off 0 bases at V and 2 bases at J, with 13 bases between the two ends. The CDR3 DNA reads TGTGCTAGTGGTTTGGTACAGGGAGGGCGAAACTATGGCTACACCTTC. Protein sequence: CASGLVQGGRNYGYTF.

This chain joins TRBV7-2 and TRBJ1-2, with 9 bases aligning to TRBD1. The CDR3 has 15 amino acids. CDR1 and CDR2 from the germline V gene are SGHTA and FQGNSA. J gave up 8 bases and V 5 bases, and 12 bases lay outside the gene matches. The CDR3 loop reads CASSPQTGQGYGYTF. The CDR3 DNA sequence: TGTGCCAGCAGCCCGCAGACGGGACAGGGTTACGGCTACACCTTC.

The V call is TRBV11-2, the J call TRBJ2-7, with no clear D. Trimming cost V 1 base and J 2 bases, with 12 bases left between them. The CDR3 runs to 15 residues. The V gene's germline CDR1 is SGHAT and CDR2 FQNNGV. CDR3 in DNA: TGTGCCAGCAGCTTAGTATCCAGGTCAGCCTACGAGCAGTACTTC. It codes for CASSLVSRSAYEQYF.

The V and J genes are TRBV18 and TRBJ2-3, with D hard to call. The V gene's germline CDR1 is KGHSH and CDR2 LQKENI. V lost 3 bases and J lost 6, with 13 bases in between. There are 14 residues in the CDR3. The CDR3 nucleotides read TGTGCCAGCTCACCTCCCGGTCCCCCGGATACGCAGTATTTT. Residues: CASSPPGPPDTQYF.

The genes are TRBV7-4 and TRBJ2-3, with 12 positions matching TRBD2. Germline CDR1 and CDR2: SGHVT and SQSDAQ. The V gene end was trimmed by 5 bases and the J gene end by 0 bases; junction bases not matched to a gene: 9. CDR3 length: 18 amino acids. CDR3 sequence (DNA): TGTGCCAGCAGCAAGGGACTAGCGGGTGCCCCTAGCACAGATACGCAGTATTTT. This codes for CASSKGLAGAPSTDTQYF. Full variable domain (rest looked up from reference TRBV7-4 and TRBJ2-3): GAGVSQSPRYKVAKRGRDVALRCDSISGHVTLYWYRQTLGQGSEVLTYSQSDAQRDKSGRPSGRFSAERPERSVSTLKIQRTEQGDSAVYLCASSKGLAGAPSTDTQYFGPGTRLTVL.

The chain employs TRBV4-1 and TRBJ1-4; 8 positions agree with TRBD1. The V gene's germline CDR1 is MGHRA and CDR2 YSYEKL. This CDR3 comprises 15 residues. After removal of 4 bases from V and 7 bases from J, the junction contained 8 bases not matched to a gene. The CDR3 region is CASSRQGARSEKLFF. In DNA, the CDR3 is TGCGCCAGCAGCCGGCAGGGGGCCCGGAGTGAAAAACTGTTTTTT.

The table lists this clone with a count of one. V usage is TRBV30 and J usage is TRBJ2-2, with D uncertain. Germline CDR1 reads GTSNPN; CDR2 reads SVGIG (reference sequence). The CDR3 consists of 15 residues. The V gene lost 2 bases and the J gene lost 0 bases, with 10 bases spanning the gap. CDR3 protein: CAWSRGRTNTGELFF. The DNA for the CDR3 is TGTGCCTGGAGTCGTGGCAGGACGAACACCGGGGAGCTGTTTTTT.